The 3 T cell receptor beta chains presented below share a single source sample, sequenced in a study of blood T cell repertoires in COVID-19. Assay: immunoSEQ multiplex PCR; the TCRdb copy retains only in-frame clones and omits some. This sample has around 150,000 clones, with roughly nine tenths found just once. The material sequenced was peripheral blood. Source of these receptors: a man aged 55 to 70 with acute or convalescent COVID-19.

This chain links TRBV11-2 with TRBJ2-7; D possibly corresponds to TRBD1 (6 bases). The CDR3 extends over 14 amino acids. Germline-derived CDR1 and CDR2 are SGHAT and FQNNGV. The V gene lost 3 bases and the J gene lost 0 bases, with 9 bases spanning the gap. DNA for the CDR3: TGTGCCAGCAGCTTTACGGACAGCTCCTACGAGCAGTACTTC. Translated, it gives CASSFTDSSYEQYF.

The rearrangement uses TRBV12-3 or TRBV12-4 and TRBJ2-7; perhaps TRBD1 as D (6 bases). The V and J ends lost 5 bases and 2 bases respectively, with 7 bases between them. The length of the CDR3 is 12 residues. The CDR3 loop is CASSQGTYEQYF. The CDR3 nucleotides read TGTGCCAGCAGTCAGGGGACCTACGAGCAGTACTTC.

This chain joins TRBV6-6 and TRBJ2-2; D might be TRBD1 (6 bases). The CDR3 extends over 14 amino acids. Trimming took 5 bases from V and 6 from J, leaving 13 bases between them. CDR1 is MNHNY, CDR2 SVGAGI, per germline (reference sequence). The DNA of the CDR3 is TGTGCCAGCAGTCAGGACAGAGGGCCCGGGGAGCTGTTTTTT. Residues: CASSQDRGPGELFF.